The present TCR beta chain was sequenced within a study of control samples from healthy donors and cancer patients. Assay used: immunoSEQ multiplex PCR; TCRdb lists only in-frame clones, some missing. The sample has approximately 150,000 clones; more than 85% are singletons. In this sample, this clone turned up once. With 11 bases removed from V and 2 bases from J, the gap between germline ends came to 15 bases. CDR1 and CDR2 from the germline V gene are MNHEY and SVGAGI. This CDR3 is built from 13 residues. The origin of this receptor is a woman in her 30s in good health. The sequenced sample was blood. The chain links TRBV6-5 to TRBJ1-1; D unclear. DNA for the CDR3: TGTGCCGGCATAGGGATGCCCAACACTGAAGCTTTCTTT. Its protein is CAGIGMPNTEAFF.